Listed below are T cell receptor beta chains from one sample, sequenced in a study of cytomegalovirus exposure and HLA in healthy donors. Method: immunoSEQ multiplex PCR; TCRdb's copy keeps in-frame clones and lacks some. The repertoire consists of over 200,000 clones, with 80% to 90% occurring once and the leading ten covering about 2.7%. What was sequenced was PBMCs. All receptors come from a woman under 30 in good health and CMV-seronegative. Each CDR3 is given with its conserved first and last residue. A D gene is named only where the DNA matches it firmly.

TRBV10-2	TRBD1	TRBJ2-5	CASSDLTGGQETQYF	TGCGCCAGCAGTGACCTTACAGGGGGCCAAGAGACCCAGTACTTC
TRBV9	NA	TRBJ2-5	CASSGDNEETQYF	TGTGCCAGCAGTGGGGACAACGAAGAGACCCAGTACTTC
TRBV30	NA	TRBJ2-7	CAWSVLHEQYF	TGTGCCTGGAGTGTACTCCACGAGCAGTACTTC
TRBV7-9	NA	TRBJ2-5	CASSSWGGRQETQYF	TGTGCCAGCAGCTCTTGGGGAGGCCGCCAAGAGACCCAGTACTTC
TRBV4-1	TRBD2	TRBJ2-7	CASSQDTSGYEQYF	TGCGCCAGCAGCCAAGATACTAGCGGCTACGAGCAGTACTTC
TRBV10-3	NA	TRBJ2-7	CAIRGGWSYEQYF	TGTGCCATCAGGGGCGGGTGGTCCTACGAGCAGTACTTC
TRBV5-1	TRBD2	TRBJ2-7	CASTLSGRPYEQYF	TGCGCCAGCACGCTGAGCGGGAGGCCCTACGAGCAGTACTTC
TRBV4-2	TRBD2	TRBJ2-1	CASSQDGTIDEQFF	TGTGCCAGCAGCCAAGATGGGACTATTGATGAGCAGTTCTTC
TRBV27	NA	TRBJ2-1	CASSVRGRNEQFF	TGTGCCAGCAGTGTCCGGGGTAGAAATGAGCAGTTCTTC
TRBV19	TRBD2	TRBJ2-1	CASSSGTSRYNEQFF	TGTGCCAGTAGTTCAGGGACTAGCAGATACAATGAGCAGTTCTTC
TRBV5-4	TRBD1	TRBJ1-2	CASSLEGAVYGYTF	TGTGCCAGCAGCTTAGAGGGGGCGGTCTATGGCTACACCTTC
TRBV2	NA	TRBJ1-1	CASNIQGLTEAFF	TGTGCCAGCAATATTCAGGGGCTCACTGAAGCTTTCTTT
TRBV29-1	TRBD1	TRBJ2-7	CSGTGRGEQYF	TGCAGCGGGACAGGGCGGGGCGAGCAGTACTTC